This entry concerns a single T cell receptor beta chain. Its antigen remains unidentified. Base quality data are lacking; no much larger clone is found one base away. This sample is part of a study of T cell responses to AZD1222 COVID-19 vaccine (dated by TCRdb to about 2021). Background on the whole study: A total of around 240 trial participants underwent TCR sequencing, of whom approximately 210 received two doses of AZD1222 and about 26 received two doses of the MenACWY control vaccine. Enrollment into the trials was organized by age into subgroups of 18-55, 56-69 and 70-plus years, and those subgroups contained approximately 160, 26 and 62 TCR-sequenced participants, respectively. The paper's findings and limits, for the study overall: Most participants were white British and females outnumbered males, and the authors suggested that clonal diversity may have been underestimated. No day 14 peak-response samples were available, so repertoires were characterized only after the peak T cell response. After two AZD1222 doses, spike-specific TCR breadth and depth were significantly higher than at day 0 and than in MenACWY recipients. Conclusions about previously exposed vaccinees are limited because only a handful of AZD1222 recipients were SARS-CoV-2 seropositive at baseline. CD4 TCRs associated with the vaccine covered the entire spike protein, and the dominant responses were in regions 160-218 and 743-854. Nearly half of unique spike-specific TCRs reportedly recognized epitopes outside regions mutated in the B.1.351 and B.1.1.7 variants. The 56-69-year group was small, and its depth increase did not reach significance, likely because of low power.

Trimming removed 3 bases from V and 4 bases from J, leaving 10 bases between the germline ends. The germline V gene (reference sequence) supplies CDR1 PRHDT and CDR2 FYEKMQ. Including cysteine and phenylalanine, the CDR3 has 14 amino acids. The entry retains the CDR3 DNA only, 42 bases that are in frame from base 1. In the paper's terms, the time point label means: about 28 days (+/-7) after the second vaccine dose. The sample's treatment or condition, from its label and the paper: meningococcal conjugate vaccine given as trial control. The vaccinee samples were drawn from two UK trials, COV001 and COV002, one of which was a single-blind randomized controlled phase 2/3 trial testing AZD1222 (ChAdOx1 nCoV-19) in healthy adults. For TCRbeta chain sequencing, PBMC samples from trial participants were taken at day 0 and at day 28 after the second dose. The CDR3 regions of human TCRbeta chains were analyzed by immunosequencing. The original methods were these. Repertoire TCRs were matched against a reference library of SARS-CoV-2-specific TCRs generated with the MIRA antigen-specificity platform. Breadth was defined as the fraction of unique TCRs that were SARS-CoV-2-associated, and depth was defined as the fraction of total T cells that were SARS-CoV-2-associated. Using the MIRA data, every spike-specific TCR was mapped to the spike region that the TCR reacted to and assigned to either a CD4 or a CD8 class. Log10-transformed breadth and depth values were compared by one-way ANOVA with Sidak's multiple comparisons tests. TCRdb re-hosts the immuneACCESS table, in-frame sequences only. Its copies lack some clones; in the studies checked, an unresolved V gene accounts for under half of them, and the cause for the rest is not known. V and J calls and clone size are given by that table; D and trimming were obtained from the DNA. This sample is represented by fewer than 75,000 clones; 75% to 95% of them were singletons. The biggest ten clones account for less than 7% of the sample.

The sequence came from an adult who received the MenACWY meningococcal vaccine as a control. Material: peripheral blood, obtained 28 days after the second dose of the MenACWY control vaccine. The receptor chain draws on TRBV13 and TRBJ2-1; no confident D gene assignment can be made. CDR3 sequence: CASSFKTGYNEQFF. The nucleotide sequence is given as TGTGCCAGCAGCTTTAAAACGGGTTACAATGAGCAGTTCTTC.